The rows below give T cell receptor beta chains drawn from one sample of a study of Ad26.COV2.S vaccination and SARS-CoV-2 variants. Assay: immunoSEQ multiplex PCR; the TCRdb copy retains only in-frame clones and omits some. In the table there are about 460,000 clones, 80% to 90% of which are singletons. The sequences come from peripheral blood, collected in a trial of Ad26.COV2.S vaccine versus placebo. These receptors originate from a person aged 18-60 years who received the Ad26.COV2.S COVID-19 vaccine or a placebo. Each CDR3 is given with its conserved first and last residue. Each record gives: V gene, D gene, J gene, clone size, CDR3 protein, CDR3 DNA. The D gene is left open where the match is weak. A row's size may be missing; if present it is once, few, many or a size class.

V gene: TRBV5-1
D gene: .
J gene: TRBJ1-2
clone size: .
CDR3 protein: CASSLEFDYGYTF
CDR3 DNA: TGCGCCAGCAGCTTGGAGTTTGACTATGGCTACACCTTC

V gene: TRBV5-1
D gene: .
J gene: TRBJ2-5
clone size: .
CDR3 protein: CASSLLGFSSETQYF
CDR3 DNA: TGCGCCAGCAGCTTGCTGGGATTTTCTTCAGAGACCCAGTACTTC

V gene: TRBV6-4
D gene: .
J gene: TRBJ2-1
clone size: .
CDR3 protein: CASSPSALSSYNEQFF
CDR3 DNA: TGTGCCAGCAGCCCTAGCGCGCTGAGCTCCTACAATGAGCAGTTCTTC

V gene: TRBV28
D gene: .
J gene: TRBJ2-1
clone size: .
CDR3 protein: CASFEGASEQFF
CDR3 DNA: TGTGCCAGCTTCGAGGGCGCGAGCGAGCAGTTCTTC

V gene: TRBV5-6
D gene: .
J gene: TRBJ2-7
clone size: .
CDR3 protein: CASSRDYYSEQYF
CDR3 DNA: TGTGCCAGCAGCCGGGATTACTACAGCGAGCAGTACTTC

V gene: TRBV28
D gene: .
J gene: TRBJ1-5
clone size: .
CDR3 protein: CASTPGDQPQHF
CDR3 DNA: TGTGCCAGCACCCCGGGGGATCAGCCCCAGCATTTT

V gene: TRBV9
D gene: TRBD2
J gene: TRBJ2-7
clone size: .
CDR3 protein: CASSGGTSGRFAPNEQYF
CDR3 DNA: TGTGCCAGCAGCGGGGGGACTAGCGGGAGATTCGCCCCAAACGAGCAGTACTTC

V gene: TRBV7-2
D gene: TRBD1
J gene: TRBJ1-6
clone size: .
CDR3 protein: CASSLGQAKHPNSPLHF
CDR3 DNA: TGTGCCAGCAGCCTCGGACAGGCCAAGCACCCTAATTCACCCCTCCACTTT

V gene: TRBV6-6
D gene: .
J gene: TRBJ2-7
clone size: .
CDR3 protein: CASSYSSTGSEQYF
CDR3 DNA: TGTGCCAGCAGTTACTCGAGTACGGGGAGCGAGCAGTACTTC

V gene: TRBV24-1
D gene: .
J gene: TRBJ2-2
clone size: .
CDR3 protein: CATSNPAGPRTGELFF
CDR3 DNA: TGTGCCACCAGCAACCCGGCGGGCCCACGGACCGGGGAGCTGTTTTTT

V gene: TRBV28
D gene: .
J gene: TRBJ1-2
clone size: few
CDR3 protein: CASSKDPGAYGYTF
CDR3 DNA: TGTGCCAGCAGTAAGGACCCGGGAGCCTATGGCTACACCTTC

V gene: TRBV7-2
D gene: .
J gene: TRBJ1-4
clone size: .
CDR3 protein: CASSLRSWIGNEKLFF
CDR3 DNA: TGTGCCAGCAGCTTAAGGTCGTGGATCGGAAATGAAAAACTGTTTTTT

V gene: TRBV10-2
D gene: .
J gene: TRBJ1-1
clone size: .
CDR3 protein: CASSGRGATWGAEDTEAFF
CDR3 DNA: TGCGCCAGCAGTGGGAGGGGAGCTACGTGGGGGGCTGAAGACACTGAAGCTTTCTTT

V gene: TRBV19
D gene: .
J gene: TRBJ1-4
clone size: .
CDR3 protein: CASRPGLTTNEKLFF
CDR3 DNA: TGTGCCAGTAGACCGGGATTAACAACTAATGAAAAACTGTTTTTT

V gene: TRBV7-3
D gene: TRBD2
J gene: TRBJ2-3
clone size: once
CDR3 protein: CASSLAGATTDTQYF
CDR3 DNA: TGTGCCAGCAGCCTAGCGGGAGCTACCACAGATACGCAGTATTTT

V gene: TRBV28
D gene: .
J gene: TRBJ2-7
clone size: .
CDR3 protein: CATVGTTNYEQYF
CDR3 DNA: TGTGCCACAGTTGGGACAACCAACTACGAGCAGTACTTC

V gene: TRBV7-2
D gene: .
J gene: TRBJ2-1
clone size: .
CDR3 protein: CASSLWGGRNNEQFF
CDR3 DNA: TGTGCCAGCAGCTTGTGGGGGGGGCGGAACAATGAGCAGTTCTTC

V gene: TRBV4-1
D gene: .
J gene: TRBJ2-5
clone size: .
CDR3 protein: CASSQDHQTQETQYF
CDR3 DNA: TGCGCCAGCAGCCAAGATCATCAGACTCAAGAGACCCAGTACTTC

V gene: TRBV9
D gene: .
J gene: TRBJ2-3
clone size: .
CDR3 protein: CASSGFTDTQYF
CDR3 DNA: TGTGCCAGCAGCGGATTCACAGATACGCAGTATTTT

V gene: TRBV28
D gene: TRBD1
J gene: TRBJ1-2
clone size: .
CDR3 protein: CASSVGQGIGGYTF
CDR3 DNA: TGTGCCAGCAGTGTGGGACAGGGAATAGGTGGCTACACCTTC

V gene: TRBV9
D gene: .
J gene: TRBJ2-3
clone size: .
CDR3 protein: CASSGMRGPTDTQYF
CDR3 DNA: TGTGCCAGCAGCGGAATGCGGGGACCCACAGATACGCAGTATTTT

V gene: TRBV13
D gene: TRBD1
J gene: TRBJ1-1
clone size: once
CDR3 protein: CASSPGQGVNTEAFF
CDR3 DNA: TGTGCCAGCAGCCCCGGACAGGGGGTGAACACTGAAGCTTTCTTT